One sample yielded the 23 T cell receptor beta chains listed below, sequenced in a study of identical twins. Each CDR3 protein is one row after TCRdb ran MiXCR on the 5' RACE reads. The data show 250,000 or so distinct CDR3 sequences, around 7.6% seen once. The sample also formed part of further work on yellow fever vaccine responses in identical twins.

The sequenced material came from CD8+ T cells sorted from blood. These receptors came from a woman aged 18-29 years in good health.

This clonotype came up many times. The chain is built from TRBV12-3 or TRBV12-4 and TRBJ1-5; D is ambiguous. Trimming cost V 3 bases and J 6 bases, with 6 bases left between them. The CDR3 runs to 12 residues. The CDR3 sequence is CASSFSGQPQHF. CDR3 nucleotides: TGTGCCAGCAGTTTTTCGGGTCAGCCCCAGCATTTT.

The chain is built from TRBV6-2 or TRBV6-3 and TRBJ1-4, with D perhaps matching TRBD1 (5 bases). Germline V lookup: CDR1 MNHEY, CDR2 SVGEGT. This CDR3 has 15 amino acids. V was shortened by 5 bases and J by 0 bases, with 10 bases between the two germline ends. DNA of the CDR3: TGTGCCAGCAGTCAACGGGGGGCAACTAATGAAAAACTGTTTTTT. This gives the protein CASSQRGATNEKLFF.

The sample holds a few counts of this clonotype. V is TRBV7-2 and J is TRBJ2-3; 8 bases map to TRBD2. The CDR3 length is 16 residues. Trimming cost V 5 bases and J 2 bases; bases outside gene matches: 9. Germline CDR1 is SGHTA and CDR2 is FQGNSA. CDR3 DNA: TGTGCCAGCAGCCAAAGAGGCGGGGGGTACACAGATACGCAGTATTTT. Translated, it gives CASSQRGGGYTDTQYF.

The chain joins TRBV27 to TRBJ2-7, with D perhaps assigned TRBD1 or TRBD2 (5 bases each). Germline V gene data show CDR1 as MNHEY and CDR2 as SMNVEV (reference sequence). The CDR3 loop spans 14 amino acids. V was clipped by 5 bases and J by 1 base, with 12 bases between them. The CDR3 nucleotides read TGTGCCAGCAGTCAGAGGGACGGATCCTACGAGCAGTACGTC. Translated: CASSQRDGSYEQYV.

This clonotype has a handful of counts. V is TRBV14 and J is TRBJ2-2; 10 bases match TRBD2. The germline CDR1 and CDR2 sequences are SGHDN and FVKESK. CDR3 size: 15 residues. V lost 2 bases to trimming and J lost 5 bases; unmatched junction nucleotides: 2. The CDR3, as DNA: TGTGCCAGCAGCCAACTAGCGGGAGTTACCGGGGAGCTGTTTTTT. Translating it yields CASSQLAGVTGELFF.

This clonotype was counted a few times. The rearrangement joins TRBV12-3 or TRBV12-4 to TRBJ1-4; unclear D gene. The CDR3 is 14 residues long. V lost 3 bases, J lost 0 bases, and 5 bases lay in between. The CDR3 DNA reads as TGTGCCAGCAGTTTTAAGTCAACTAATGAAAAACTGTTTTTT. Translated, it gives CASSFKSTNEKLFF.

This clonotype was seen ten or more times. The V call is TRBV5-1, the J call TRBJ2-5; a weak D match, TRBD2 (6 bases). Trimming removed 4 bases at V and 2 bases at J, with 9 bases between. CDR3 length equals 13 residues. Germline CDR1 reads SGHRS; CDR2 reads YFSETQ. CDR3 in amino acids: CASSDGLQETQYF. The CDR3 nucleotides read TGCGCCAGCAGCGACGGACTACAAGAGACCCAGTACTTC.

The chain employs TRBV9 and TRBJ1-1, with 9 bases lining up with TRBD1. Germline CDR1 is SGDLS and CDR2 is YYNGEE. V shed 0 bases and J 12 bases; nucleotides not matched to a gene: 6. The CDR3 totals 13 residues. The CDR3 sequence: CASSVAPGQGTFF. CDR3 nucleotides: TGTGCCAGCAGCGTAGCCCCGGGACAGGGAACTTTCTTT.

This clonotype turned up a few times. V gene TRBV6-2 or TRBV6-3 combines with J gene TRBJ2-1; D unresolved. V dropped 3 bases and J dropped 6 bases, with 9 bases sitting between them. Germline CDR1 MNHEY, CDR2 SVGEGT. This CDR3 region has 13 residues. In DNA form, the CDR3 reads TGTGCCAGCAGTTATAGCAGCCCCAATGAGCAGTTCTTC. Translating gives CASSYSSPNEQFF.

The chain has TRBV7-8 and TRBJ2-7, with D unclear. Germline V gene data show CDR1 as SGHVS and CDR2 as FQNEAQ. V was pared by 1 base and J by 2 bases, with 12 bases between. This CDR3 comprises 15 residues. The CDR3 loop reads CASSLGTGIPYEQYF. The CDR3 DNA follows: TGTGCCAGCAGCTTAGGAACTGGGATCCCCTACGAGCAGTACTTC.

This clonotype was detected only a few times. V usage is TRBV5-1 and J usage is TRBJ2-2; the D call may be TRBD1 or TRBD2 (5 bases each). Trimming removed 1 base from V and 6 bases from J, with 13 bases in between. This CDR3 has 15 residues. Germline CDR1 reads SGHRS; CDR2 reads YFSETQ. The CDR3 here is CASSLSGGFSGELFF. CDR3 bases: TGCGCCAGCAGCTTGTCTGGGGGTTTTTCCGGGGAGCTGTTTTTT. Combining the CDR3 with reference TRBV5-1 and TRBJ2-2 gives the whole variable domain KAGVTQTPRYLIKTRGQQVTLSCSPISGHRSVSWYQQTPGQGLQFLFEYFSETQRNKGNFPGRFSGRQFSNSRSEMNVSTLELGDSALYLCASSLSGGFSGELFFGEGSRLTVL.

This clonotype was seen ten or more times. V usage is TRBV5-1 and J usage is TRBJ2-4, with D perhaps matching TRBD1 or TRBD2 (5 bases each). From germline, CDR1 is SGHRS and CDR2 YFSETQ. Trimming shortened V by 0 bases and J by 0 bases, and 7 bases separated the two germline ends. The CDR3 spans 15 residues. CDR3 sequence: CASSLGGTAKNIQYF. DNA of the CDR3: TGCGCCAGCAGCTTGGGAGGGACAGCCAAAAACATTCAGTACTTC. The whole variable domain, remainder taken from reference TRBV5-1 and TRBJ2-4, is KAGVTQTPRYLIKTRGQQVTLSCSPISGHRSVSWYQQTPGQGLQFLFEYFSETQRNKGNFPGRFSGRQFSNSRSEMNVSTLELGDSALYLCASSLGGTAKNIQYFGAGTRLSVL.

This clonotype was recorded many times. CDR3 in DNA: TGTGCCAGCAGCCCCAGGGGTTACTCTGGAAACACCATATATTTT. Translating it yields CASSPRGYSGNTIYF. J is TRBJ1-3 and V is TRBV12-3 or TRBV12-4; D might be TRBD1 (6 bases). Trimming took 6 bases from V and 0 from J, leaving 12 bases between them. The CDR3 is made up of 15 amino acids.

The sample holds many counts of this clonotype. The chain has TRBV7-8 and TRBJ2-1; 8 bases agree with TRBD1. There are 18 residues in the CDR3. Germline V gene lookup returns CDR1 SGHVS and CDR2 FQNEAQ. J was trimmed by 4 bases and V by 2 bases; bases with no gene match: 13. CDR3 amino acids: CASSLRTGSLSIYNEQFF. The CDR3 DNA reads TGTGCCAGCAGCTTAAGGACAGGGTCGCTATCGATATACAATGAGCAGTTCTTC.

This rearrangement joins TRBV5-4 to TRBJ2-3; 7 bases map to TRBD2. CDR1 SGHNT and CDR2 YYREEE come from the germline V gene (reference sequence). The CDR3 sequence is 17 residues long. The V gene end was trimmed by 0 bases and the J gene end by 6 bases; junction bases not matched to a gene: 13. CDR3 sequence (DNA): TGTGCCAGCAGCTTGGGGCGCGGGGGATTGACCAAGGATACGCAGTATTTT. This sequence encodes CASSLGRGGLTKDTQYF.

The chain recombines TRBV20-1 with TRBJ2-1, with D unresolved. The V and J ends lost 2 bases and 13 bases respectively, with 21 bases between them. Per germline, CDR1 DFQATT and CDR2 SNEGSKA (reference sequence). This CDR3 contains 14 residues. CDR3 nucleotide sequence: TGCAGTGCTAGAACACCGGACGAGGTAACGGGTCAGTTCTTC. Encoded protein: CSARTPDEVTGQFF.

This clonotype was observed at least ten times. J is TRBJ2-7 and V is TRBV2, with D uncertain. V was shortened by 4 bases and J by 3 bases, with 13 bases between the two germline ends. This CDR3 comprises 14 residues. The germline gives CDR1 SNHLY, CDR2 FYNNEI. The CDR3 bases are TGTGCCAGCAGTGGGCTATTATGGGACTACGAGCAGTACTTC. This codes for CASSGLLWDYEQYF. Full variable domain (remainder filled in from reference TRBV2 and TRBJ2-7): EPEVTQTPSHQVTQMGQEVILRCVPISNHLYFYWYRQILGQKVEFLVSFYNNEISEKSEIFDDQFSVERPDGSNFTLKIRSTKLEDSAMYFCASSGLLWDYEQYFGPGTRLTVT.

This clonotype was observed a few times. This chain joins TRBV6-1 and TRBJ2-5, with D possibly being TRBD1 (6 bases). Looked up from germline, CDR1 is MNHNS and CDR2 is SASEGT. This CDR3 contains 13 residues. The V gene lost 6 bases and the J gene lost 3 bases, with 11 bases spanning the gap. The CDR3 is CASRPQGKETQYF. CDR3 nucleotide sequence: TGTGCCAGCAGACCGCAGGGGAAAGAGACCCAGTACTTC.

This clonotype was detected many times. CDR3 in amino acids: CASSFETRADTQYF. CDR3 nucleotides: TGTGCCAGCAGCTTCGAGACCAGAGCAGATACGCAGTATTTT. The chain is built from TRBV7-9 and TRBJ2-3; D gene uncertain. This CDR3 spans 14 amino acids. Trimming took off 3 bases at V and 4 bases at J, with 11 bases between the two ends. The V gene's germline CDR1 is SEHNR and CDR2 FQNEAQ (reference sequence).

The chain recombines TRBV25-1 with TRBJ2-3, with D unclear. The CDR3 extends over 12 amino acids. The germline CDR1 and CDR2 sequences are MGHDK and SYGVNS. Between the trimmed V and J ends, which lost 4 bases and 2 bases, there was a span of 4 bases. This chain's CDR3 is CASSAFTDTQYF. CDR3 coding DNA: TGTGCCAGCAGTGCATTCACAGATACGCAGTATTTT.

This chain links TRBV12-3 or TRBV12-4 with TRBJ2-7; 12 bases agree with TRBD2. The CDR3 length is 16 residues. V shed 6 bases, J shed 2 bases, and the junction held 8 bases outside the gene matches. CDR3 coding DNA: TGTGCCAGCAGAACCTCTAGCGGGAGGGCCGCCTACGAGCAGTACTTC. Translated, it gives CASRTSSGRAAYEQYF.

The V and J genes are TRBV20-1 and TRBJ2-3, with TRBD2 identical over 11 bases. Germline lookup yields CDR1 DFQATT and CDR2 SNEGSKA (reference sequence). This CDR3 contains 17 residues. Trimming at V came to 6 bases and at J to 0 bases, leaving 11 bases not matched to a gene. DNA of the CDR3: TGCAGTGCCGGGATAGCGGGAGGGCCGTTTAGCACAGATACGCAGTATTTT. Translated: CSAGIAGGPFSTDTQYF.

The V gene is TRBV12-3 or TRBV12-4, the J gene TRBJ1-3, with no clear D. V was pared by 5 bases and J by 4 bases, with 21 bases between. CDR3 length equals 17 residues. CDR3 in amino acids: CASSPLTAGSTGNTIYF. CDR3 nucleotide sequence: TGTGCCAGCAGTCCCCTGACCGCCGGTTCGACCGGAAACACCATATATTTT.